This entry lists 23 T cell receptor beta chains sequenced from one sample in a study of somatic mutations in cytotoxic T cells in rheumatoid arthritis. The method was immunoSEQ multiplex PCR; TCRdb's version includes in-frame clones alone and lacks a portion of them. Of about 20,000 clones in the sample, more than 65% were seen once. Source material: CD8+ T cells sorted from blood. The source of these receptors is an adult with rheumatoid arthritis.

CDR3 in DNA: TGTGCCAGCAGCCCGACGGCACAGAGCTCCTACAATGAGCAGTTCTTC. Translated, it gives CASSPTAQSSYNEQFF. V gene TRBV4-2 combines with J gene TRBJ2-1; the D is unclear. The V gene's germline CDR1 is LGHNA and CDR2 YNFKEQ. The V gene lost 4 bases and the J gene lost 0 bases, with 13 bases spanning the gap. The CDR3 has 16 amino acids.

CDR3 DNA sequence: TGTGCCAGCAGCCAGGACAGGGTGAGCAATCAGCCCCAGCATTTT. It specifies CASSQDRVSNQPQHF. This chain links TRBV7-8 with TRBJ1-5; 8 positions match TRBD1. Germline V lookup: CDR1 SGHVS, CDR2 FQNEAQ. The CDR3 length is 15 residues. J was trimmed by 1 base and V by 5 bases; bases with no gene match: 4.

The chain is built from TRBV7-6 and TRBJ1-3; D is unclear. Germline-derived CDR1 and CDR2 are SGHVS and FNYEAQ. The CDR3 extends over 14 amino acids. V lost 2 bases, J lost 3 bases, and 8 bases lay in between. CDR3 in DNA: TGTGCCAGCAGCTTATCGGGAGTTGGAAACACCATATATTTT. This translates into CASSLSGVGNTIYF.

The CDR3 loop is CASSPGQGPGSTEAFF. DNA for the CDR3: TGTGCCAGCAGCCCAGGACAGGGACCGGGGAGCACTGAAGCTTTCTTT. The chain has TRBV7-9 and TRBJ1-1; 8 bases are shared with TRBD1. CDR3 size: 16 residues. CDR1 and CDR2 from the germline V gene are SEHNR and FQNEAQ (reference sequence). The V gene end was trimmed by 5 bases and the J gene end by 4 bases; junction bases not matched to a gene: 12.

The chain is built from TRBV4-1 and TRBJ2-5; 13 positions agree with TRBD2. The CDR3 spans 19 residues. The ends lost 4 bases at V and 5 bases at J; junction bases unmatched: 16. Germline CDR1 MGHRA, CDR2 YSYEKL. In DNA form, the CDR3 reads TGCGCCAGCAGCCCACGACTAGCGGGGGGAGCTGGGCTAGGGGAGACCCAGTACTTC. Translated, it gives CASSPRLAGGAGLGETQYF.

The chain employs TRBV11-2 and TRBJ2-1; D perhaps matches TRBD2 (5 bases). The V gene's germline CDR1 is SGHAT and CDR2 FQNNGV. V lost 5 bases and J lost 7, with 12 bases in between. The CDR3 is 13 amino acids. CDR3 sequence: CASSMSRGNEQFF. CDR3 DNA sequence: TGTGCCAGCAGCATGAGTCGAGGGAATGAGCAGTTCTTC.

This rearrangement joins TRBV25-1 to TRBJ1-1, with D maybe TRBD1 (6 bases). V was trimmed by 3 bases and J by 2 bases, leaving 10 bases between them. Looked up from germline, CDR1 is MGHDK and CDR2 is SYGVNS. The CDR3 is made up of 14 amino acids. The CDR3 DNA reads TGTGCCAGCAGTGAGACAGGAGGAAACACTGAAGCTTTCTTT. Translating gives CASSETGGNTEAFF.

This chain joins TRBV7-2 and TRBJ2-7; TRBD1 matches at 7 bases. The CDR3 is 15 residues long. The germline gives CDR1 SGHTA, CDR2 FQGNSA. The trim removed 8 bases at V and 3 bases at J, leaving 13 bases unmatched. In nucleotides, the CDR3 is TGTGCCAGCCACAAGGGGGCCGCGACTATCTACGAGCAGTACTTC. It translates to CASHKGAATIYEQYF.

This chain joins TRBV21-1 and TRBJ1-2. TRBV21-1 is shown as a pseudogene. CDR3 length equals 15 residues. The chain's CDR3 is CARPGTGTLVYGYTF. In DNA form, the CDR3 reads TGTGCCAGGCCCGGTACCGGGACCCTCGTTTATGGCTACACCTTC.

The gene calls are TRBV5-6 and TRBJ2-1; D gene uncertain. The CDR3 has 15 residues. The V end was cut by 2 bases, the J end by 4 bases, with 13 bases between. Germline CDR1 SGHDT, CDR2 YYEEEE. The DNA for the CDR3 is TGTGCCAGCAGCTTCCTGGTTGTAGGGTACAATGAGCAGTTCTTC. Translating it yields CASSFLVVGYNEQFF.

V usage is TRBV6-6 and J usage is TRBJ2-2; D might be TRBD1 (6 bases). CDR1 is MNHNY and CDR2 is SVGAGI in the germline V gene (reference sequence). With 1 base removed from V and 4 bases from J, the gap between germline ends came to 7 bases. CDR3 length: 14 amino acids. The CDR3 loop is CASSYLGGTGELFF. DNA of the CDR3: TGTGCCAGCAGTTACTTAGGGGGCACCGGGGAGCTGTTTTTT.

This clone was seen a single time. The genes are TRBV7-8 and TRBJ2-7; possible D gene TRBD2, 6 bases. V was pared by 10 bases and J by 4 bases, with 14 bases between. CDR1 and CDR2 (germline): SGHVS, FQNEAQ. This CDR3 region has 12 residues. The DNA of the CDR3 is TGTGCCACATCCCTCGGGACTTACGAGCAGTACTTC. Residues: CATSLGTYEQYF.

The chain has TRBV4-2 and TRBJ2-1; D is perhaps TRBD2 (5 bases). V was shortened by 0 bases and J by 2 bases, with 11 bases between the two germline ends. The CDR3 runs to 16 residues. Germline CDR1 LGHNA, CDR2 YNFKEQ. As DNA, the CDR3 is TGTGCCAGCAGCCAAGATAGCGATAGAACCTACAATGAGCAGTTCTTC. It yields the protein CASSQDSDRTYNEQFF.

Only a few counts were recorded for this clone. The chain has TRBV7-2 and TRBJ1-2; 8 bases match TRBD1. Germline V gives CDR1 SGHTA, CDR2 FQGNSA. With V trimmed by 4 bases and J by 1 base, 5 bases remained unmatched. The CDR3 runs 15 residues. The CDR3 DNA is TGTGCCAGCAGCTCTGGACAGGGCCTTAACTATGGCTACACCTTC. Protein product: CASSSGQGLNYGYTF.

V is TRBV5-1 and J is TRBJ2-1; 13 bases fit TRBD2. Germline V gene lookup returns CDR1 SGHRS and CDR2 YFSETQ. V was pared by 2 bases and J by 8 bases, with 4 bases of the junction left unmatched. The CDR3 loop spans 15 amino acids. This CDR3 reads CASSFTSGGADEQFF. CDR3 in DNA: TGCGCCAGCAGCTTTACTAGCGGGGGGGCGGATGAGCAGTTCTTC. The full variable domain, completed using reference TRBV5-1 and TRBJ2-1, is KAGVTQTPRYLIKTRGQQVTLSCSPISGHRSVSWYQQTPGQGLQFLFEYFSETQRNKGNFPGRFSGRQFSNSRSEMNVSTLELGDSALYLCASSFTSGGADEQFFGPGTRLTVL.

DNA of the CDR3: TGTGCCAGCAGCCTCAAACGGACAGGAACTAATGAAAAACTGTTTTTT. The encoded protein is CASSLKRTGTNEKLFF. The chain links TRBV11-2 to TRBJ1-4; 7 bases line up with TRBD1. The V segment lost 5 bases and the J segment 1 base; nucleotides outside the gene matches: 7. This CDR3 region has 16 residues. Germline loops: CDR1 SGHAT, CDR2 FQNNGV.

As DNA, the CDR3 is TGTGCCAGCAGCCGTAGCGGGGGAGTTGCAGATACGCAGTATTTT. Translation: CASSRSGGVADTQYF. The chain uses TRBV7-6 and TRBJ2-3; TRBD2 matches at 9 bases. CDR1 is SGHVS, CDR2 FNYEAQ, per germline. This CDR3 is built from 15 residues. With 5 bases clipped from V and 4 bases from J, the junction kept 7 bases outside the gene matches.

CDR3 region: CSVEDQDLYGYTF. The CDR3 DNA sequence: TGCAGCGTTGAAGATCAGGATCTCTATGGCTACACCTTC. The rearrangement uses TRBV29-1 and TRBJ1-2; no clear D gene. The V end was cut by 0 bases, the J end by 4 bases, with 9 bases between. CDR1 and CDR2 from the germline V gene are SQVTM and ANQGSEA. The CDR3 spans 13 residues.

The chain uses TRBV14 and TRBJ2-2; TRBD1 matches 8 bases. This CDR3 spans 14 amino acids. Germline V lookup: CDR1 SGHDN, CDR2 FVKESK. Trimming removed 3 bases from V and 7 bases from J; junction bases left unmatched: 4. The CDR3 region is CASSHPGQGGELFF. The CDR3 DNA follows: TGTGCCAGCAGCCATCCCGGACAGGGCGGGGAGCTGTTTTTT.

The chain carries TRBV7-8 and TRBJ2-7; 8 bases match TRBD2. The J segment lost 6 bases and the V segment lost 2 bases, leaving 6 bases of the junction unmatched. The CDR3 contains 14 residues. Per germline, CDR1 SGHVS and CDR2 FQNEAQ. The CDR3 sequence is CASSLSGGPSEQYF. CDR3 nucleotides: TGTGCCAGCAGCTTATCGGGAGGGCCATCCGAGCAGTACTTC.

The rearrangement links TRBV7-2 to TRBJ1-2, with 9 bases that match TRBD1. The CDR3 runs 13 residues. J lost 6 bases, V lost 1 base, and 0 bases had no gene match. Germline V gene data show CDR1 as SGHTA and CDR2 as FQGNSA. The DNA of the CDR3 is TGTGCCAGCAGCTTAGGGACAGGGGATGGCTACACCTTC. Translating it yields CASSLGTGDGYTF.

This chain links TRBV13 with TRBJ2-1, with 13 positions matching TRBD2. The junction had 11 bases not matched to a gene; V was cut back by 6 bases and J by 9 bases. The CDR3 length is 16 residues. The V gene's germline CDR1 is PRHDT and CDR2 FYEKMQ (reference sequence). The DNA for the CDR3 is TGTGCCAGCAGTCACTTACTAGCGGGGGGGCCATTTGAGCAGTTCTTC. Its translation: CASSHLLAGGPFEQFF.

The gene calls are TRBV5-1 and TRBJ2-7; TRBD1 is a possible D gene (6 bases). Trimming cost V 0 bases and J 4 bases, with 14 bases left between them. The germline gives CDR1 SGHRS, CDR2 YFSETQ. This CDR3 has 15 amino acids. Here the CDR3 DNA reads TGCGCCAGCAGCTTGGTGCAGGGGCTGGTTTACGAGCAGTACTTC. Its protein is CASSLVQGLVYEQYF.